The TCR beta chain under discussion was sequenced for a study of cytomegalovirus exposure and HLA in healthy donors. TCRdb's table, derived via immunoSEQ multiplex PCR, lists solely in-frame clones and lacks some. The repertoire holds approximately 270,000 clones, with nearly 90% as singletons. Sequencing was performed on PBMCs. This clonotype was obtained from a woman aged 18-29 years in good health and CMV-seronegative.

The CDR3 here is CASSFGGVTEAFF. The DNA for the CDR3 is TGTGCCAGCAGCTTCGGGGGGGTAACTGAAGCTTTCTTT. This rearrangement joins TRBV5-4 to TRBJ1-1; TRBD1 might be the D (5 bases). Germline values: CDR1 SGHNT, CDR2 YYREEE (reference sequence). CDR3 length: 13 amino acids. Trimming pared 2 bases from V and 5 bases from J, leaving 10 bases between.